Following are 24 T cell receptor beta chains from one sample sequenced in a study of shared clonotypes between healthy human individuals. Data came from immunoSEQ multiplex PCR; TCRdb stores just in-frame clones and leaves some out. The sample has about 490,000 clones, 65% to 85% seen once. Sequencing input: PBMCs. Every receptor here comes from a woman aged 40 to 50 in good health. Some clones in this sample may be carry-over from other donors' samples.

This sequence joins TRBV2 and TRBJ2-1, with D possibly TRBD2 on 6 matching bases. The germline V gene has CDR1 SNHLY and CDR2 FYNNEI. Trimming stripped 1 base from V and 6 bases from J, with 13 bases between. This CDR3 region has 15 residues. CDR3 amino acids: CASSEELAVPNEQFF. As DNA, the CDR3 is TGTGCCAGCAGTGAAGAACTAGCAGTTCCCAATGAGCAGTTCTTC.

The chain employs TRBV9 and TRBJ2-5; D uncertain. Germline assignment: CDR1 SGDLS and CDR2 YYNGEE. The CDR3 runs 15 residues. Trimming took 2 bases from V and 0 from J, leaving 11 bases between them. This CDR3 reads CASSVGTLYQETQYF. CDR3 sequence (DNA): TGTGCCAGCAGCGTCGGAACATTGTACCAAGAGACCCAGTACTTC.

The gene calls are TRBV7-9 and TRBJ2-2, with D perhaps matching TRBD1 (6 bases). Germline assignment: CDR1 SEHNR and CDR2 FQNEAQ (reference sequence). The V and J ends lost 1 base and 7 bases respectively, with 13 bases between them. The CDR3 runs to 15 residues. The CDR3 reads CASSLVVGAVGELFF. In DNA form, the CDR3 reads TGTGCCAGCAGCTTAGTGGTGGGGGCAGTCGGGGAGCTGTTTTTT. Full variable domain (rest looked up from reference TRBV7-9 and TRBJ2-2): DTGVSQNPRHKITKRGQNVTFRCDPISEHNRLYWYRQTLGQGPEFLTYFQNEAQLEKSRLLSDRFSAERPKGSFSTLEIQRTEQGDSAMYLCASSLVVGAVGELFFGEGSRLTVL.

The chain couples TRBV18 to TRBJ1-2; a possible D gene is TRBD1 (6 bases). The CDR3 consists of 14 residues. V was clipped by 3 bases and J by 4 bases, with 12 bases between them. Germline CDR1 KGHSH, CDR2 LQKENI. The CDR3 reads CASSPGQTTYGYTF. The CDR3 DNA reads as TGTGCCAGCTCACCCGGACAGACAACCTATGGCTACACCTTC.

The chain recombines TRBV10-3 with TRBJ2-2; TRBD1 matches at 10 bases. V dropped 6 bases and J dropped 5; count of bases not matched to a gene: 9. There are 16 residues in the CDR3. Germline V lookup: CDR1 ENHRY, CDR2 SYGVKD. The CDR3 loop is CAISRTGTGETGELFF. CDR3 bases: TGTGCCATCAGCCGAACCGGGACAGGGGAGACCGGGGAGCTGTTTTTT.

The chain carries TRBV10-2 and TRBJ2-7; D may be TRBD2 (6 bases). Trimming pared 8 bases from V and 0 bases from J, leaving 14 bases between. This CDR3 spans 14 amino acids. The germline CDR1 and CDR2 sequences are WSHSY and SAAADI. The CDR3 nucleotides are TGCGCCAGCGCCTTAACGGGAGACTCCTACGAGCAGTACTTC. Its translation: CASALTGDSYEQYF.

The chain uses TRBV29-1 and TRBJ2-1; TRBD2 matches 8 bases. The V and J ends lost 3 bases and 9 bases, in that order; junction bases with no gene match: 7. CDR1 is SQVTM, CDR2 ANQGSEA, per germline. The CDR3 has 13 residues. In nucleotides, the CDR3 is TGCAGCGTTGAGGCTAGCGGGTTCCCTGAGCAGTTCTTC. Translated, it gives CSVEASGFPEQFF.

Details on this clone: A read error is likely here: a far larger clone is one base away. The sample contains more than one DNA sequence encoding this CDR3. The V gene is TRBV29-1, the J gene TRBJ1-5; D remains unclear. The germline V and J ends were trimmed by 6 bases and 7 bases, with 13 bases remaining between them. CDR1 SQVTM and CDR2 ANQGSEA come from the germline V gene. The length of the CDR3 is 12 residues. Here the CDR3 reads CSVVIGQQPQHF. The CDR3 region has the DNA TGCAGCGTCGTAATAGGGCAGCAGCCCCAGCATTTT.

Points on this clone: One base separates it from a far larger clone, so it is likely a read error. In DNA form, the CDR3 reads TGCAGAGTCGCTCATGGCCCCTACGAGCAGTACTTC. Its translation: CRVAHGPYEQYF. This chain joins TRBV29-1 and TRBJ2-7; D unclear. This CDR3 comprises 12 residues. Germline values: CDR1 SQVTM, CDR2 ANQGSEA.

As regards this clone: A single base is all that separates this from a far larger clone, so a read error is likely. The sample has other DNA sequences that encode this CDR3 too. This chain uses TRBV5-1 with TRBJ2-7, with a possible D match to TRBD1 (6 bases). Germline-derived CDR1 and CDR2 are SGHRS and YFSETQ. V shed 3 bases and J shed 9 bases, with 13 bases lying between them. The CDR3 length is 12 residues. For the CDR3, the DNA is TGCGCCAGCAGCTCACAGGGATGGGGGCAGTACTTC. Encoded protein: CASSSQGWGQYF.

This clone was detected a few times. This sample also contains other DNA sequences that code for the same CDR3. The gene calls are TRBV6-1 and TRBJ2-5; a possible D gene is TRBD1 (7 bases). With the DNA end fitting TRBJ2-7 better, the J assignment may be wrong. Germline loops: CDR1 MNHNS, CDR2 SASEGT. The CDR3 totals 15 residues. CDR3 sequence: CASSEEEGAHVEQYF. CDR3 DNA: TGTGCCAGCAGTGAAGAGGAGGGGGCGCATGTCGAGCAGTACTTC.

The J gene is TRBJ2-7, the V gene TRBV27; 8 nucleotides line up with TRBD1. V was clipped by 2 bases and J by 2 bases; unmatched bases: 8. CDR1 is MNHEY and CDR2 is SMNVEV in the germline V gene (reference sequence). The CDR3 contains 16 residues. The CDR3 is CASSLQWQGAAYEQYF. The CDR3 DNA follows: TGTGCCAGCAGTTTACAGTGGCAGGGGGCTGCCTACGAGCAGTACTTC.

About this clone: This is likely an artifact of a read error, given a far larger clone one base away. The CDR3 here is CASSSSWRARLETQYF. DNA of the CDR3: TGTGCCAGCAGCTCGAGCTGGAGGGCACGGTTAGAGACCCAGTACTTC. The rearrangement joins TRBV7-3 to TRBJ2-5; possible D gene TRBD2, 6 bases. Germline assignment: CDR1 SGHTA and CDR2 FQGTGA. The CDR3 loop spans 16 amino acids. V lost 4 bases, J lost 4 bases, and 19 bases lay in between. The whole variable domain, filled in from reference TRBV7-3 and TRBJ2-5, reads GAGVSQTPSNKVTEKGKYVELRCDPISGHTALYWYRQSLGQGPEFLIYFQGTGAADDSGLPNDRFFAVRPEGSVSTLKIQRTERGDSAVYLCASSSSWRARLETQYFGPGTRLLVL.

Comment on this clone: With only one base between it and a far larger clone, this is likely a read error. The rearrangement uses TRBV9 and TRBJ1-1; D not resolved. V gave up 5 bases and J gave up 1 base, with 9 bases separating them. The V gene's germline CDR1 is SGDLS and CDR2 YYNGEE. The CDR3 is made up of 13 amino acids. CDR3 amino acids: CASRSRRNTEAFF. For the CDR3, the DNA is TGTGCCAGCAGATCACGACGGAACACTGAAGCTTTCTTT.

Details on this clone: The same CDR3 can be traced to other DNA sequences in this sample. CDR3: CASSVVGNQETQYF. The CDR3 DNA sequence: TGTGCCAGCAGCGTAGTCGGCAACCAAGAGACCCAGTACTTC. The chain employs TRBV9 and TRBJ2-5; D is ambiguous. The CDR3 runs to 14 residues. With 0 bases removed from V and 0 bases from J, the gap between germline ends came to 6 bases. Germline loops: CDR1 SGDLS, CDR2 YYNGEE.

A remark on this clone: Given a far larger clone just one base away, this is likely a sequencing read error. The chain couples TRBV25-1 to TRBJ2-5; D uncertain. V lost 3 bases to trimming and J lost 7 bases, with 6 bases between them. This CDR3 has 11 residues. Germline V gives CDR1 MGHDK, CDR2 SYGVNS. CDR3 sequence (DNA): TGTGCCAGCAGTGAGGTATGGACCCAGTACTTC. Amino acid sequence: CASSEVWTQYF. The full variable domain, with the rest looked up from reference TRBV25-1 and TRBJ2-5, is EADIYQTPRYLVIGTGKKITLECSQTMGHDKMYWYQQDPGMELHLIHYSYGVNSTEKGDLSSESTVSRIRTEHFPLTLESARPSHTSQYLCASSEVWTQYFGPGTRLLVL.

The J gene is TRBJ1-1, the V gene TRBV4-3, with D hard to call. Trimming removed 0 bases at V and 1 base at J, with 6 bases between. The CDR3 is 14 residues long. CDR1 and CDR2 from the germline V gene are LGHNA and YSLEER. CDR3 nucleotides: TGCGCCAGCAGCCAAGATGGCGGGAACACTGAAGCTTTCTTT. Protein: CASSQDGGNTEAFF.

On this clone itself: A clone one base away is much larger, so this may be a read error. The J gene is TRBJ2-7, the V gene TRBV19; TRBD2 aligns across 8 bases. Germline CDR1 LNHDA, CDR2 SQIVND (reference sequence). The CDR3 has 14 amino acids. The CDR3 DNA follows: TGTGCCAGTAGCGGGGGGGGCAGCACCTACGGGCAGTACTTC. Protein sequence: CASSGGGSTYGQYF.

This clone was seen ten or more times. Other DNA sequences within the sample encode an identical CDR3. The chain is built from TRBV28 and TRBJ2-7, with D perhaps TRBD2 (6 bases). Germline lookup yields CDR1 MDHEN and CDR2 SYDVKM. Trimming took 6 bases from V and 3 from J, leaving 21 bases between them. The CDR3 length is 16 residues. Written as DNA, the CDR3 is TGTGCCAGCAGGTCTGCGTGGGCAGGGACTTACTACGAGCAGTACTTC. It specifies CASRSAWAGTYYEQYF.

V usage is TRBV7-9 and J usage is TRBJ2-5; the D gene is possibly TRBD1 (6 bases). The CDR3 covers 16 residues. CDR1 SEHNR and CDR2 FQNEAQ come from the germline V gene (reference sequence). The V and J ends lost 0 bases and 5 bases respectively, with 16 bases between them. DNA for the CDR3: TGTGCCAGCAGCTTAGCATTGACAGGCCGCCGGGAGACCCAGTACTTC. As protein: CASSLALTGRRETQYF.

The chain links TRBV5-1 to TRBJ2-1, with TRBD2 identical over 11 bases. Per germline, CDR1 SGHRS and CDR2 YFSETQ. V shed 3 bases, J shed 0 bases, and the junction held 5 bases outside the gene matches. The CDR3 has 17 amino acids. Here the CDR3 DNA reads TGCGCCAGCAGCTCTCTTACTAGCGGGAGCTCCTACAATGAGCAGTTCTTC. Translation: CASSSLTSGSSYNEQFF.

The genes are TRBV11-2 and TRBJ2-7; 8 nucleotides align to TRBD2. Germline V gene sequence: CDR1 SGHAT, CDR2 FQNNGV. J gave up 6 bases and V 5 bases, and 9 bases lay outside the gene matches. This CDR3 has 14 residues. The CDR3 coding sequence is TGTGCCAGCAGCCCGCCGGGACTAGGGATCGAGCAGTACTTC. Protein product: CASSPPGLGIEQYF.

This clone was seen just once. The chain couples TRBV6-5 to TRBJ1-2; D remains unclear. In germline, CDR1 is MNHEY, CDR2 SVGAGI. This CDR3 region has 15 residues. Trimming shortened V by 2 bases and J by 2 bases, and 12 bases separated the two germline ends. The CDR3 reads CASSYPRQPNYGYTF. CDR3 sequence (DNA): TGTGCCAGCAGTTACCCGAGGCAACCAAACTATGGCTACACCTTC.

With respect to this clone: A much larger clone sits a single nucleotide away, making a read error possible. This sample also contains other DNA sequences that code for the same CDR3. This chain uses TRBV6-4 with TRBJ2-2, with a tentative D call TRBD1 (6 bases). Trimming took off 3 bases at V and 4 bases at J, with 12 bases between the two ends. This CDR3 comprises 15 residues. Germline lookup yields CDR1 MRHNA and CDR2 SNTAGT. This CDR3 reads CASSEEQGATGELFF. For the CDR3, the DNA is TGTGCCAGCAGTGAGGAACAGGGAGCCACCGGGGAGCTGTTTTTT.